The rows below give T cell receptor beta chains drawn from one sample of a study of human T cells and chemical hapten exposure. TCRdb reanalysed the RACE reads using MiXCR and keeps one entry per CDR3 protein. The table lists roughly 80,000 distinct CDR3 sequences, less than 15% of them singletons. The sample consisted of whole blood, taken in connection with sensitization to the hapten diphenylcyclopropenone (DPC). The receptor set was obtained from a woman between 45 and 60 years old with alopecia areata. Some clones in this sample may be carry-over from other donors' samples. Both conserved end residues are part of each CDR3. A D gene is named only where the DNA matches it firmly. Clone size appears in some rows only: once, few, many, or a class for an expanded clone.

V gene,clone size,J gene,D gene,CDR3 protein,CDR3 DNA
TRBV20-1,few,TRBJ2-3,.,CSAPNGGSDTQYF,TGCAGTGCTCCGAATGGCGGATCAGATACGCAGTATTTT
TRBV3-1,.,TRBJ1-2,.,CASRPQGRYGYTF,TGTGCCAGCAGGCCGCAGGGGAGGTATGGCTACACCTTC
TRBV20-1,.,TRBJ2-3,TRBD2,CSARHPKAQRDTDTQYF,TGCAGTGCTAGACACCCTAAAGCCCAGCGGGACACAGATACGCAGTATTTT
TRBV5-1,few,TRBJ1-2,TRBD1,CASSLERGQVYGYTF,TGCGCCAGCAGCTTGGAACGGGGACAGGTTTATGGCTACACCTTC
TRBV28,.,TRBJ1-4,.,CAGHVHSNEKLFF,TGTGCCGGTCACGTCCATTCTAATGAAAAACTGTTTTTT
TRBV20-1,.,TRBJ2-3,TRBD2,CSARDQGLAGGSDTQYF,TGCAGTGCTAGAGATCAAGGACTAGCGGGAGGATCAGATACGCAGTATTTT
TRBV15,few,TRBJ2-2,.,CATSREGRDPLFF,TGTGCCACCAGCAGAGAGGGGCGCGACCCCCTGTTTTTT
TRBV6-6,.,TRBJ2-5,.,CASSYSGSQETQYF,TGTGCCAGCAGTTACTCCGGGAGCCAAGAGACCCAGTACTTC
TRBV6-6,.,TRBJ2-2,.,CASSPGGLNTGELFF,TGTGCCAGCAGCCCCGGCGGGTTGAACACCGGGGAGCTGTTTTTT
TRBV13,.,TRBJ2-1,.,CASSFVIPGLREQFF,TGTGCCAGCAGCTTTGTTATCCCCGGTTTACGTGAGCAGTTCTTC
TRBV20-1,.,TRBJ2-7,.,CSAYTGEGKGEQYF,TGCAGTGCTTACACAGGGGAGGGGAAAGGCGAGCAGTACTTC
TRBV9,.,TRBJ2-1,TRBD2,CASSVGASGLNEQFF,TGTGCCAGCAGCGTAGGAGCTAGCGGGCTCAATGAGCAGTTCTTC
TRBV3-1,.,TRBJ2-2,TRBD1,CASSQDDRDRGAGELFF,TGTGCCAGCAGCCAGGACGACCGGGACAGGGGAGCCGGGGAGCTGTTTTTT
TRBV30,few,TRBJ2-7,TRBD1,CAWSVKGASYEQYF,TGTGCCTGGAGTGTGAAGGGGGCATCCTACGAGCAGTACTTC
TRBV11-2,.,TRBJ2-7,.,CASSLLKGKMGYEQYF,TGTGCCAGCAGCTTATTGAAAGGGAAGATGGGCTACGAGCAGTACTTC
TRBV28,.,TRBJ2-3,.,CASGDGSTDTQYF,TGTGCATCCGGGGACGGAAGCACAGATACGCAGTATTTT
TRBV7-2,.,TRBJ1-1,TRBD1,CASSRGLRNTEAFF,TGTGCCAGCAGCAGGGGGCTACGGAACACTGAAGCTTTCTTT
TRBV7-6,many,TRBJ2-2,.,CASSLAQGIDTGELFF,TGTGCCAGCAGCTTAGCTCAGGGGATCGACACCGGGGAGCTGTTTTTT
TRBV12-5,.,TRBJ1-5,.,CASGPSSGGRGNQPQHF,TGTGCTAGTGGTCCGTCCTCCGGGGGGCGCGGCAATCAGCCCCAGCATTTT
TRBV11-2,few,TRBJ2-2,.,CASRRGGENTGELFF,TGTGCCAGCAGGCGAGGGGGAGAGAACACCGGGGAGCTGTTTTTT
TRBV18,.,TRBJ2-5,.,CASSTNTETQYF,TGTGCCAGCTCAACAAACACGGAGACCCAGTACTTC
TRBV6-2/TRBV6-3,once,TRBJ2-1,TRBD2,CASRRSGTSVTGEQFF,TGTGCCAGCAGAAGATCCGGGACTAGCGTGACGGGTGAGCAGTTCTTC
TRBV7-2,.,TRBJ2-3,.,CASSFGYRTESTDTQYF,TGTGCCAGCAGCTTCGGATACCGGACGGAGAGCACAGATACGCAGTATTTT
TRBV10-2,.,TRBJ2-5,TRBD2,CASSESGGLAGQETQYF,TGCGCCAGCAGTGAGTCTGGGGGGCTAGCGGGACAAGAGACCCAGTACTTC
TRBV5-5,.,TRBJ2-5,.,CASSPMGTFQETQYF,TGTGCCAGCAGCCCCATGGGGACATTCCAAGAGACCCAGTACTTC
TRBV3-1,.,TRBJ1-5,.,CASSFHPSNQPQHF,TGTGCCAGCAGCTTTCACCCTAGCAATCAGCCCCAGCATTTT
TRBV20-1,few,TRBJ1-1,.,CSAAPLGRAHTEAFF,TGCAGTGCCGCCCCTTTAGGTAGGGCCCACACTGAAGCTTTCTTT
TRBV29-1,.,TRBJ2-1,TRBD2,CSVGFEAGWREQFF,TGCAGCGTTGGTTTCGAAGCGGGATGGCGGGAGCAGTTCTTC